This T cell receptor (beta chain) originates from a study of human T cells and chemical hapten exposure. Study in general: 2% DPC was applied to roughly 2 cm by roughly 2 cm of upper inner arm skin for sensitization.

Germline loops: CDR1 DFQATT, CDR2 SNEGSKA (reference sequence). V lost 5 bases to trimming and J lost 6 bases; unmatched junction nucleotides: 6. The CDR3 is 14 residues long. Stated time point: patch test 1, 2 weeks after DPC sensitization. Treatment given: therapeutic diphenylcyclopropenone sensitization with weekly scalp DPC. This clonotype was counted ten times or more. MiXCR, applied by TCRdb to the RACE reads, yields one record per CDR3 protein. The sample lists under 65,000 distinct CDR3 sequences; 8% to 9.5% were seen once. The receptor was isolated from a woman aged 45 to 65 with alopecia areata. Some clones in this sample may be carry-over from other donors' samples. The rearrangement links TRBV20-1 to TRBJ2-1, with 11 nucleotides matching TRBD2. The sample here was whole blood, taken in connection with sensitization to the hapten diphenylcyclopropenone (DPC). CDR3 loop: CSAYLAGGSNEQFF. The CDR3 bases are TGCAGTGCTTATCTAGCGGGAGGTTCCAATGAGCAGTTCTTC.